Following are 13 T cell receptor beta chains from one sample sequenced in a study of blood T cell repertoires in COVID-19. Repertoires were generated with immunoSEQ multiplex PCR, while TCRdb's copy carries only in-frame clones and drops some. This repertoire shows approximately 160,000 clones, over 80% found once; its top ten account for about a tenth. Sequencing was performed on peripheral blood. The receptor source for this set is a woman at least 80 years old with active or convalescent COVID-19.

The chain couples TRBV29-1 to TRBJ2-2; 8 nucleotides match TRBD1. The germline CDR1 and CDR2 sequences are SQVTM and ANQGSEA. The CDR3 spans 14 residues. With V trimmed by 3 bases and J by 2 bases, 2 bases remained unmatched. CDR3 sequence reads: CSVDRGLNTGELFF. The CDR3 nucleotides read TGCAGCGTTGACAGGGGGCTTAACACCGGGGAGCTGTTTTTT.

The chain carries TRBV7-8 and TRBJ1-5; no definite D call. Germline CDR1 is SGHVS and CDR2 is FQNEAQ. The CDR3 has 15 amino acids. Trimming took 5 bases from V and 4 from J, leaving 15 bases between them. CDR3 DNA sequence: TGTGCCAGCAGCCCCCACCAGGCTGGGAATCAGCCCCAGCATTTT. Translated: CASSPHQAGNQPQHF.

The rearrangement joins TRBV7-8 to TRBJ1-2; D gene ambiguous. Looked up from germline, CDR1 is SGHVS and CDR2 is FQNEAQ. CDR3 length: 11 residues. Trimming cost V 4 bases and J 13 bases, with 13 bases left between them. The CDR3 here is CASSWSQEPTF. The CDR3 DNA sequence: TGTGCCAGCAGCTGGAGCCAAGAGCCCACCTTC.

The genes are TRBV13 and TRBJ1-4; 7 bases line up with TRBD1. V trimming: 4 bases; J trimming: 7 bases; junction bases outside the gene matches: 15. Germline V lookup: CDR1 PRHDT, CDR2 FYEKMQ (reference sequence). The CDR3 sequence is 17 residues long. Written as DNA, the CDR3 is TGTGCCAGCAGCTCCCGGGACAGTTTTTTTAGCGGTGAAAAACTGTTTTTT. As protein: CASSSRDSFFSGEKLFF.

The CDR3 region has the DNA TGTGCCAGCAGCCAACAGAACACTGAAGCTTTCTTT. This gives the protein CASSQQNTEAFF. The rearrangement links TRBV3-1 (or the pseudogene TRBV3-2) to TRBJ1-1; no clear D. The CDR3 is made up of 12 amino acids. V was trimmed by 2 bases and J by 1 base, leaving 2 bases between them. Germline V lookup: CDR1 LGHDT, CDR2 YNNKEL (reference sequence).

This clone was counted a few times. The chain carries TRBV11-3 and TRBJ2-3, with D hard to call. CDR3 length: 15 residues. The germline CDR1 and CDR2 sequences are SGHNT and YENEEA. Trimming took 4 bases from V and 1 from J, leaving 12 bases between them. CDR3 sequence reads: CASSSTILGTDTQYF. CDR3 DNA sequence: TGTGCCAGCAGCTCAACGATATTAGGCACAGATACGCAGTATTTT.

This clone was detected a few times. The chain joins TRBV7-6 to TRBJ2-5; TRBD1 aligns across 8 bases. The germline V gene has CDR1 SGHVS and CDR2 FNYEAQ. This CDR3 has 15 residues. With 2 bases clipped from V and 4 bases from J, the junction kept 6 bases outside the gene matches. The CDR3 DNA is TGTGCCAGCAGCTTAAACAGGGGGGTCGGAGAGACCCAGTACTTC. The encoded protein is CASSLNRGVGETQYF.

The V gene is TRBV5-6, the J gene TRBJ1-1; weak D call: TRBD1 (6 bases). V was pared by 1 base and J by 0 bases, with 13 bases between. Germline V gene lookup returns CDR1 SGHDT and CDR2 YYEEEE. This CDR3 has 16 amino acids. Here the CDR3 DNA reads TGTGCCAGCAGCTTGAATAGGGGGACCATGAACACTGAAGCTTTCTTT. Amino acids: CASSLNRGTMNTEAFF.

V and J are TRBV2 and TRBJ1-1, with 8 bases aligning to TRBD1. Germline V gene sequence: CDR1 SNHLY, CDR2 FYNNEI. This CDR3 has 16 amino acids. Germline trimming cut 6 bases from V and 10 bases from J; bases unmatched to any gene: 19. The CDR3: CASSPIGGPDREGAFF. The DNA for the CDR3 is TGTGCCAGCAGCCCCATTGGGGGACCGGACAGGGAAGGAGCTTTCTTT.

The chain combines TRBV3-1 (or the pseudogene TRBV3-2) with TRBJ1-6; perhaps TRBD1 as D (6 bases). The CDR3 sequence is 14 residues long. The germline V gene has CDR1 LGHDT and CDR2 YNNKEL (reference sequence). Trimming shortened V by 4 bases and J by 7 bases, and 11 bases separated the two germline ends. The CDR3 region has the DNA TGTGCCAGCAGCCTCTCGGGACAAAATTCACCCCTCCACTTT. Amino acid sequence: CASSLSGQNSPLHF.

The chain has TRBV6-2 or TRBV6-3 and TRBJ1-1; D might be TRBD1 (6 bases). The CDR3 is made up of 15 amino acids. V was pared by 2 bases and J by 7 bases, with 17 bases between. The germline CDR1 and CDR2 sequences are MNHEY and SVGEGT. DNA of the CDR3: TGTGCCAGCAGTTACGAGCAGGGGACCTACAGTGAAGCTTTCTTT. It encodes CASSYEQGTYSEAFF.

This clone has only a few counts. The gene calls are TRBV28 and TRBJ1-5, with 10 bases matching TRBD1. Trimming took 6 bases from V and 9 from J; bases not matched to a gene: 5. The CDR3 sequence is 13 residues long. Germline V gene data show CDR1 as MDHEN and CDR2 as SYDVKM. CDR3 protein: CASRSTGGPPQHF. The CDR3 DNA is TGTGCCAGCAGATCGACAGGGGGCCCGCCCCAGCATTTT.

The CDR3 coding sequence is TGTGCCAGCAGTTTCGACACCCGGGACACTTTCTTT. It is translated as CASSFDTRDTFF. V and J are TRBV12-3 or TRBV12-4 and TRBJ1-1, with a possible D match to TRBD1 (6 bases). V lost 3 bases, J lost 12 bases, and 14 bases lay in between. There are 12 residues in the CDR3.